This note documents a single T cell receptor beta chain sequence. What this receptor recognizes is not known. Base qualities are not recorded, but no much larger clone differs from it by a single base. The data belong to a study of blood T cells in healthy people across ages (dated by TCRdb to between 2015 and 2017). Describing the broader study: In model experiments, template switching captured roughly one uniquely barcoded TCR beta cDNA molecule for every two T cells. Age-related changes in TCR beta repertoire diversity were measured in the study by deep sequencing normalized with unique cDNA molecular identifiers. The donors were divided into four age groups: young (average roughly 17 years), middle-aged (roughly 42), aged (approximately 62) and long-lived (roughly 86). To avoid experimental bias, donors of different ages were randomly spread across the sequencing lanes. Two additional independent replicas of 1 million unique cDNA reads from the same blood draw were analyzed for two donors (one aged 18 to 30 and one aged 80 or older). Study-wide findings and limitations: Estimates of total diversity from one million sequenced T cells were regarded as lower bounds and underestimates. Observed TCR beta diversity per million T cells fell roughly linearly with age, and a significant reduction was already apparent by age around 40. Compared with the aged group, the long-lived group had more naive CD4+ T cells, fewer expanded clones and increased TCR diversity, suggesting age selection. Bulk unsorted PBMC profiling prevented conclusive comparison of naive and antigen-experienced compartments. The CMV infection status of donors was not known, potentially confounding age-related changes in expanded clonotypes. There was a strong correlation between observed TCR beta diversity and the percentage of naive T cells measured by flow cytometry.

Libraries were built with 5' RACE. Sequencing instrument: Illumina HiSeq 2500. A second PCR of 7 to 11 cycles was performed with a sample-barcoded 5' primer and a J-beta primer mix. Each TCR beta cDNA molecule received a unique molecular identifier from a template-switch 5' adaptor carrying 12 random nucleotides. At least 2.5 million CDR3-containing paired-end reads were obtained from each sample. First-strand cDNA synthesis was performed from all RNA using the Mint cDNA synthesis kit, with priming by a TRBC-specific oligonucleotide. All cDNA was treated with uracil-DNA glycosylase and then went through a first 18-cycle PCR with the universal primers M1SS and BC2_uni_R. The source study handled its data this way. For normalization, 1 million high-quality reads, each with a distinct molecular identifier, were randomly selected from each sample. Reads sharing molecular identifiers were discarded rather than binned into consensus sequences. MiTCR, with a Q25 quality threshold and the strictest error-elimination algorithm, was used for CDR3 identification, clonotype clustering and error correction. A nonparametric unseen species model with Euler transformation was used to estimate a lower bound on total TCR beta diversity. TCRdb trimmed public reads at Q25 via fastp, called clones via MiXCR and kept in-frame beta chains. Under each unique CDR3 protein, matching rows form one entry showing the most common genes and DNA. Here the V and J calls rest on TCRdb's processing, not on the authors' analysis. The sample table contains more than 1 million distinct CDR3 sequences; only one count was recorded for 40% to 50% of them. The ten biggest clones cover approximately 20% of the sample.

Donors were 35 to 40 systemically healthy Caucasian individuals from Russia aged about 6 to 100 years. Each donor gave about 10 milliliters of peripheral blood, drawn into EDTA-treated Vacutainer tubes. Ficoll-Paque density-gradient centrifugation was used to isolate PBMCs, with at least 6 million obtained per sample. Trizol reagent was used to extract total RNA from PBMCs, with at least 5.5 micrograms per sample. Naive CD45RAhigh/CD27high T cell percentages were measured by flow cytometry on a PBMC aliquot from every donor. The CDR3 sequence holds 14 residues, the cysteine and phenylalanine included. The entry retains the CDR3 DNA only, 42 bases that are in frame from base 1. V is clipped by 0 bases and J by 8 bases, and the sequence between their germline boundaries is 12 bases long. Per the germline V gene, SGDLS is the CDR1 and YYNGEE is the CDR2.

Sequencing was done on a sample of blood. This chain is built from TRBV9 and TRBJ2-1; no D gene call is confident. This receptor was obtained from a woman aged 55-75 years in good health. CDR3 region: CASSVDAVTDEQFF. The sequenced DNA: TGTGCCAGCAGCGTAGATGCCGTGACGGATGAGCAGTTCTTC.